The source of this TCR beta chain is a study of cytomegalovirus exposure and HLA in healthy donors. The primer mix had 60 Vbeta and 13 Jbeta primers. Generated by immunoSEQ multiplex PCR, the TCRdb table keeps only in-frame clones and is missing some. This sample carries about 180,000 clones, approximately 80% of them seen once, and the ten largest clones take about 1.3%. Per the germline V gene, CDR1 is MNHEY and CDR2 is SVGAGI. The CDR3 consists of 13 residues. Regarding this clone: Its cognate antigen is unknown. An end of the junction differs from the germline gene, which may be a read error.

Findings of the study overall: 87-base-pair reads could not separate some V segments, including TRBV6-2 and TRBV6-3. As a later analysis revealed, the rate of TCR association differed by HLA locus, with DRB1 most and HLA-C fewest. When analyzed later, a missense DCLRE1C variant was found to be linked to TCR beta V- and J-gene trimming.

The sequenced sample consisted of PBMCs. The TCR originated in a young man in good health and CMV-seronegative. This chain joins TRBV6-5 and TRBJ2-7; possible D gene TRBD1, 5 bases. This chain's CDR3 is CVSSPDRRYEQYF. The DNA of the CDR3 is TGTGTCAGCAGCCCAGACAGAAGATACGAGCAGTACTTC.